Detailed here is one T cell receptor beta chain. Other DNA sequences in this sample translate to the same CDR3. These data come from a study of cytomegalovirus exposure and HLA in healthy donors. Primers for the PCR totalled 60 Vbeta and 13 Jbeta. Produced via immunoSEQ multiplex PCR; TCRdb's table is partial and in-frame only. The sample carries about 170,000 clones, about 88% recorded once. The CDR3 is 12 residues long. Trimming cost V 5 bases and J 4 bases, with 8 bases left between them. In germline, CDR1 is MNHEY, CDR2 SVGAGI. The sequenced sample was PBMCs. This TCR was recovered from a man aged 30 to 45 in good health and CMV-seropositive. The rearrangement links TRBV6-5 to TRBJ1-1, with no clear D. In DNA, the CDR3 is TGTGCCAGCAGTACGGGAGCCACTGAAGCTTTCTTT. Amino acid sequence: CASSTGATEAFF.